Detailed here is one TCR beta chain. Antigen: not known. This CDR3 has 18 residues. V gave up 1 base and J gave up 7 bases; unmatched junction bases: 14. Germline V gene lookup returns CDR1 LGHNA and CDR2 YNFKEQ. This sample stems from a study of cytomegalovirus exposure and HLA in healthy donors. The donors were part of the validation cohort, which consisted of under 150 subjects and was separate from the first cohort of 666 subjects. General observations from the study: Subsequent analysis revealed that first-cohort TCR clusters tended to co-occur in the 120 validation repertoires. For most TCR sequences rarity was the rule, although some public TCRs occurred in many donors. Testing in vitro showed a few CMV-associated chains specific for CMV antigens.

Method: immunoSEQ multiplex PCR; TCRdb's copy keeps in-frame clones and lacks some. The sample yields fewer than 200,000 clones, roughly 89% seen once. Sequences were obtained from PBMCs. The receptor was isolated from a woman aged 18-30 years in good health and CMV-seropositive. V usage is TRBV4-2 and J usage is TRBJ2-1, with 9 positions matching TRBD2. The CDR3 is CASSQGASVAGVGNEQFF. The DNA of the CDR3 is TGTGCCAGCAGCCAAGGCGCGTCGGTAGCGGGAGTTGGTAATGAGCAGTTCTTC.